This entry concerns a single TCR beta chain. J was trimmed by 8 bases and V by 4 bases; bases with no gene match: 4. Germline V gives CDR1 SNHLY, CDR2 FYNNEI. This CDR3 spans 13 amino acids. Cohort 3 recovered donors had two negative PCRs, clearance, or symptom resolution. The authors' processing: Researchers report that nucleated cell counts were estimated from reference gene primer amplification. The assay was immunoSEQ multiplex PCR, and TCRdb's table has in-frame clones only and misses some. That table is the source of V, J and clone size, and D and trimming were worked out from the DNA. The table includes roughly 130,000 clones, approximately 86% detected once. This record belongs to a study of blood T cell repertoires in COVID-19.

This sequence joins TRBV2 and TRBJ2-1, with TRBD2 matching over 8 bases. The sample taken for sequencing was PBMCs or T cells enriched from blood (not recorded which). This receptor was obtained from a woman between 45 and 60 years old who had recovered from COVID-19. CDR3 region: CASSVGGAYEQFF. As DNA, the CDR3 is TGTGCCAGCAGTGTCGGGGGGGCCTATGAGCAGTTCTTC.